This T cell receptor (beta chain) was recovered during a study of blood T cell repertoires in COVID-19. Study-wide background: Spain, Italy and the United States supplied samples that represented acute and convalescent COVID-19.

The CDR3 sequence is 15 residues long. The germline V gene has CDR1 SQVTM and CDR2 ANQGSEA. Trimming took 7 bases from V and 7 from J; bases not matched to a gene: 15. Sequencing used immunoSEQ multiplex PCR; TCRdb keeps in-frame clones, though not all of them. The sample contains 20,000 to 30,000 clones, roughly 90% of which appear only once. This TCR derives from a human donor in a cohort sampled during active COVID-19. The chain combines TRBV29-1 with TRBJ2-7; TRBD2 matches at 11 bases. Sequencing input: peripheral blood. The CDR3, as DNA: TGCAGCGCTGGAAGGATAGCGGGAGGGCCGGGGGAGCAGTACTTC. It translates to CSAGRIAGGPGEQYF.